Listed here are 23 T cell receptor beta chains from one sample, sequenced in a study of glioma-infiltrating T cells. Using RNA template, CDR3s of TCR alpha and beta were amplified with iRepertoire arm-PCR. TCRdb reanalysed the multiplex PCR reads using MiXCR and keeps one entry per CDR3 protein. The table includes approximately 120,000 distinct CDR3 sequences, roughly 20% detected once. The material sequenced was glioma tissue, nonneoplastic brain tissue, or PBMCs (not recorded which). All receptors come from a human donor with low-grade glioma or glioblastoma, undergoing nonglioma brain surgery, or in good health (not recorded which).

Ten or more counts support this clonotype. The chain recombines TRBV12-3 or TRBV12-4 with TRBJ1-5, with unresolved D. There are 14 residues in the CDR3. Between the trimmed V and J ends, which lost 3 bases and 0 bases, there was a span of 6 bases. The CDR3 nucleotides are TGTGCCAGCAGTTTGGAGTTTAGCAATCAGCCCCAGCATTTT. This gives the protein CASSLEFSNQPQHF.

This clonotype has at least ten counts. CDR3 bases: TGTGCCAGCAGCCCGACAGGGGTCGAGCAGTTCTTC. Its translation is CASSPTGVEQFF. This sequence joins TRBV6-1 and TRBJ2-1; the match to TRBD1 covers 8 bases. This CDR3 has 12 residues. V trimming: 6 bases; J trimming: 10 bases; junction bases outside the gene matches: 5. CDR1 and CDR2 from the germline V gene are MNHNS and SASEGT.

Comment on this clonotype: It may be a read error: a sequence one base away is much more abundant. The V gene is TRBV27, the J gene TRBJ2-7; 11 nucleotides agree with TRBD2. The CDR3 is 17 amino acids. The V gene's germline CDR1 is MNHEY and CDR2 SMNVEV (reference sequence). CDR3 in DNA: TGTTCCAGCAGTTTATCGTTTTTAGCGGGAGGGAACTACGAGCAGTACTTC. Its translation is CSSSLSFLAGGNYEQYF.

The chain couples TRBV2 to TRBJ2-7; TRBD1 might be the D (7 bases). V was cut by 3 bases and J by 6 bases, with 24 bases left in between. The germline V gene has CDR1 SNHLY and CDR2 FYNNEI. CDR3 length: 17 amino acids. The CDR3 spells CASSELGWSRGAGEQYF. The CDR3 coding sequence is TGTGCCAGCAGTGAGTTAGGCTGGTCCAGGGGGGCCGGCGAGCAGTACTTC.

With regard to this clonotype: Compared with germline, one end of the junction differs, possibly owing to a read error. The chain employs TRBV29-1 and TRBJ2-1; 8 nucleotides agree with TRBD2. The CDR3 totals 16 residues. The germline gives CDR1 SQVTM, CDR2 ANQGSEA. CDR3 nucleotide sequence: TGCAGCGTTGAAGTTGTGGGACTAGGACCCTACAATGAGCAGTCCTTC. Translation: CSVEVVGLGPYNEQSF.

This clonotype was found a few times. Just one base apart from a much larger clone, this may be a read error. The chain joins TRBV6-5 to TRBJ2-7; the D gene is possibly TRBD2 (5 bases). The germline gives CDR1 MNHEY, CDR2 SVGAGI. This CDR3 is 15 amino acids long. CDR3 residues: CSSSSRTGNTYEQYF. CDR3 DNA: TGTTCCAGCAGTTCCCGGACCGGGAATACCTACGAGCAGTACTTC.

This clonotype appeared many times. The chain carries TRBV28 and TRBJ1-5; D is uncertain. Germline assignment: CDR1 MDHEN and CDR2 SYDVKM. V lost 1 base and J lost 7, with 8 bases in between. The CDR3 has 13 amino acids. The CDR3 here is CASSLSYTQPQHF. CDR3 nucleotide sequence: TGTGCCAGCAGTTTATCTTACACCCAGCCCCAGCATTTT.

This clonotype was recorded many times. A junction boundary mismatches the germline segment, possibly from a read error. The chain has TRBV4-2 and TRBJ2-7; tentatively, D is TRBD2 (6 bases). Germline V gene sequence: CDR1 LGHNA, CDR2 YNFKEQ. The CDR3 runs 15 residues. The CDR3 region has the DNA TGTGCCAGCAGCCAAGATCGATCAGGGACTTATGACCCGTTCTTC. Translated: CASSQDRSGTYDPFF.

This clonotype was found many times. The chain combines TRBV6-1 with TRBJ1-5; tentatively, D is TRBD1 (5 bases). The length of the CDR3 is 17 residues. The germline V and J ends were trimmed by 2 bases and 0 bases, with 14 bases remaining between them. Germline loops: CDR1 MNHNS, CDR2 SASEGT. CDR3 residues: CASSEIQGSHSNQPQHF. CDR3 nucleotide sequence: TGTGCCAGCAGTGAAATCCAGGGCAGCCATAGCAATCAGCCCCAGCATTTT.

The rearrangement links TRBV30 to TRBJ1-2; TRBD1 aligns across 9 bases. The germline V gene encodes CDR1 GTSNPN and CDR2 SVGIG (reference sequence). Trimming took 0 bases from V and 5 from J; bases not matched to a gene: 7. CDR3 size: 15 residues. The CDR3 DNA reads TGTGCCTGGAGTGTCGGACAGGGGCCTTTGTATGGCTACACCTTC. Its translation is CAWSVGQGPLYGYTF.

This clonotype came up a few times. This chain uses TRBV5-1 with TRBJ2-7, with 7 bases identical to TRBD1. This CDR3 region has 15 residues. CDR1 and CDR2 from the germline V gene are SGHRS and YFSETQ. Losses at the gene ends were 0 bases for V and 5 bases for J; bases not matched to a gene: 8. As DNA, the CDR3 is TGCGCCAGCAGCTTGGTGACAGGGTTGGTCGACGAGCAGTACTTC. Protein sequence: CASSLVTGLVDEQYF. Full variable domain (rest looked up from reference TRBV5-1 and TRBJ2-7): KAGVTQTPRYLIKTRGQQVTLSCSPISGHRSVSWYQQTPGQGLQFLFEYFSETQRNKGNFPGRFSGRQFSNSRSEMNVSTLELGDSALYLCASSLVTGLVDEQYFGPGTRLTVT.

This clonotype was recorded many times. The rearrangement links TRBV27 to TRBJ1-5; D might be TRBD1 (5 bases). The germline V and J ends were trimmed by 5 bases and 6 bases, with 17 bases remaining between them. Germline V lookup: CDR1 MNHEY, CDR2 SMNVEV (reference sequence). The CDR3 covers 15 residues. Here the CDR3 reads CASSGGTEGSQPQHF. The CDR3 DNA reads as TGTGCCAGCAGTGGGGGGACGGAGGGGAGTCAGCCCCAGCATTTT.

This clonotype has at least ten counts. The chain links TRBV6-6 to TRBJ1-2; the D gene is possibly TRBD1 (5 bases). Germline assignment: CDR1 MNHNY and CDR2 SVGAGI (reference sequence). CDR3 length equals 14 residues. Between the trimmed V and J ends, which lost 0 bases and 3 bases, there was a span of 8 bases. CDR3 coding DNA: TGTGCCAGCAGTTACTCGGACACCTACTATGGCTACACCTTC. Translating it yields CASSYSDTYYGYTF.

This clonotype has a count of ten or more. The chain uses TRBV20-1 and TRBJ2-7; no clear D. The CDR3 covers 14 residues. Between the trimmed V and J ends, which lost 0 bases and 0 bases, there was a span of 9 bases. Germline V gene sequence: CDR1 DFQATT, CDR2 SNEGSKA (reference sequence). CDR3 amino acids: CSARDAVRSYEQYF. The CDR3 bases are TGCAGTGCTAGAGATGCAGTTCGCTCCTACGAGCAGTACTTC.

This clonotype has at least ten counts. The V and J genes are TRBV4-2 and TRBJ2-1; 7 bases match TRBD2. The CDR3 covers 19 residues. V lost 6 bases and J lost 1; bases outside the gene matches: 18. Germline CDR1 LGHNA, CDR2 YNFKEQ. CDR3 bases: TGTGCCAGCAGATCTTATACCGGCCGGCGGGAGTATTCCTACAATGAGCAGTTCTTC. Translated: CASRSYTGRREYSYNEQFF.

This clonotype was detected a few times. The chain links TRBV12-3 or TRBV12-4 to TRBJ1-6, with unresolved D. The CDR3 covers 12 residues. The V gene lost 4 bases and the J gene lost 9 bases, with 7 bases spanning the gap. In DNA, the CDR3 is TGTGCCAGCAGTTCCGGAGGTTCACCCCTCCACTTT. This codes for CASSSGGSPLHF.

On this clonotype: A read error is possible here, since a much larger clone lies one base away. The chain recombines TRBV28 with TRBJ1-2; D uncertain. CDR1 and CDR2 from the germline V gene are MDHEN and SYDVKM. V was cut by 10 bases and J by 2 bases, with 14 bases left in between. This CDR3 spans 13 amino acids. CDR3 sequence (DNA): TGTGCCATCTCTATAGACGGGAACTATGGCTACACCTTC. Translating it yields CAISIDGNYGYTF.

This clonotype was detected many times. The rearrangement links TRBV28 to TRBJ2-1; 12 bases match TRBD2. Germline V CDR1 and CDR2: MDHEN, SYDVKM. This CDR3 is built from 14 residues. V shed 5 bases, J shed 7 bases, and the junction held 3 bases outside the gene matches. The CDR3 nucleotides are TGTGCCAGCAGTCTAGCGGGAGGGTGGAATGAGCAGTTCTTC. Translating it yields CASSLAGGWNEQFF.

This clonotype came up many times. V usage is TRBV28 and J usage is TRBJ2-7; D is possibly TRBD1 (6 bases). CDR3 length equals 12 residues. Trimming shortened V by 4 bases and J by 4 bases, and 8 bases separated the two germline ends. Per the germline V gene, CDR1 is MDHEN and CDR2 is SYDVKM. The CDR3 spells CASSYDRYEQYF. The CDR3 DNA reads TGTGCCAGCAGTTACGACAGGTACGAGCAGTACTTC.

This clonotype was seen many times. The chain employs TRBV29-1 and TRBJ2-3; 8 nucleotides agree with TRBD1. This CDR3 contains 13 residues. Trimming removed 4 bases from V and 3 bases from J; junction bases left unmatched: 3. Germline loops: CDR1 SQVTM, CDR2 ANQGSEA. The DNA of the CDR3 is TGCAGCGTTGGACAGGGGATGACAGATACGCAGTATTTT. Translating it yields CSVGQGMTDTQYF.

This clonotype was counted ten times or more. The rearrangement uses TRBV10-3 and TRBJ2-7; D is uncertain. V was pared by 3 bases and J by 0 bases, with 15 bases between. There are 16 residues in the CDR3. CDR1 and CDR2 (germline): ENHRY, SYGVKD. CDR3 residues: CAISDPETVISYEQYF. The CDR3, as DNA: TGTGCCATCAGTGACCCCGAGACGGTGATCTCCTACGAGCAGTACTTC.

Note on this clonotype: Since a much larger clone is just one base distant, this may be a read error. The chain is built from TRBV7-9 and TRBJ2-3; D remains ambiguous. The DNA end lines up better with TRBJ1-5; the J call may be wrong. The CDR3 length is 15 residues. The germline gives CDR1 SEHNR, CDR2 FQNEAQ (reference sequence). The CDR3 nucleotides read TGTGCCAGCAGGTGGACTAGCGCTAGCACAGATACGCAGCATTTT. Translation gives CASRWTSASTDTQHF.

A word on this clonotype: At one of its ends the junction is not consistent with the germline gene, which may arise from a read error. The chain has TRBV9 and TRBJ2-7; D is perhaps TRBD1 or TRBD2 (5 bases each). Germline lookup yields CDR1 SGDLS and CDR2 YYNGEE. The CDR3 totals 14 residues. The CDR3 here is CASSGRDAAYEKYF. CDR3 DNA: TGTGCCAGCAGCGGCCGGGACGCCGCCTACGAGAAGTACTTC.